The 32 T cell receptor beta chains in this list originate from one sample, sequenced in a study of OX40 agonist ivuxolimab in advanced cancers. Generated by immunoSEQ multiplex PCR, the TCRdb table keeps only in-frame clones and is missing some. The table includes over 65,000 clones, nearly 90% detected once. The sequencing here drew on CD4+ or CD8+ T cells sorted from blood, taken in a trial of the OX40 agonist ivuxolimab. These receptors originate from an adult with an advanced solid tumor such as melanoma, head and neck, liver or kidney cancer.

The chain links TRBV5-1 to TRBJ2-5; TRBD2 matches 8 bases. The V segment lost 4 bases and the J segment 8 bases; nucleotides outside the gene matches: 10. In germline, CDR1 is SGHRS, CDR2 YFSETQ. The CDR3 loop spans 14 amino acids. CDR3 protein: CASSQGLATDTQYF. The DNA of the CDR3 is TGCGCCAGCAGCCAAGGACTAGCAACCGATACCCAGTACTTC.

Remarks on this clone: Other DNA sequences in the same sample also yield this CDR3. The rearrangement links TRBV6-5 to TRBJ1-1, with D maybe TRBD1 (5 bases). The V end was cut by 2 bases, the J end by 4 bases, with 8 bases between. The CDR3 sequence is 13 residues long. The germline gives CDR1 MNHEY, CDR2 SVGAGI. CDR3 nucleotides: TGTGCCAGCAGTTACGTTGGGGGCACTGAAGCTTTCTTT. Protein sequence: CASSYVGGTEAFF.

This CDR3 reads CASTRGLETPDQPQHF. CDR3 nucleotide sequence: TGTGCCAGCACTAGGGGGCTGGAGACTCCGGATCAGCCCCAGCATTTT. The J gene is TRBJ1-5, the V gene TRBV5-6, with TRBD1 matching 7 bases. The CDR3 totals 16 residues. CDR1 and CDR2 from the germline V gene are SGHDT and YYEEEE. V gave up 6 bases and J gave up 5 bases; unmatched junction bases: 14.

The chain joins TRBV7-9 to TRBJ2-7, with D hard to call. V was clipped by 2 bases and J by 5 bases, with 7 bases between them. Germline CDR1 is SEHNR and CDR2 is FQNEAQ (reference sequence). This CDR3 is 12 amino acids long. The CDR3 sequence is CASSLYRDEQYF. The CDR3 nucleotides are TGTGCCAGCAGCTTATACCGCGACGAGCAGTACTTC.

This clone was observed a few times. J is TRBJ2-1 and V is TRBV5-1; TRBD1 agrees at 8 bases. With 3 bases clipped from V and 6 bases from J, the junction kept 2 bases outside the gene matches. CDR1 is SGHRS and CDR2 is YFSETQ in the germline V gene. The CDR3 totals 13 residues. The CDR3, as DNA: TGCGCCAGCAGCTGGACAGGGTCCAATGAGCAGTTCTTC. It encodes CASSWTGSNEQFF.

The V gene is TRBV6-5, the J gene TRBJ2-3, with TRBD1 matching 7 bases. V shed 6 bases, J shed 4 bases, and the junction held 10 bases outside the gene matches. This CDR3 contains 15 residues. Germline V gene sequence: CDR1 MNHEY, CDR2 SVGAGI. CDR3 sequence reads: CASSPDRVGADTQYF. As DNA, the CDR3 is TGTGCCAGCAGCCCCGACAGGGTTGGTGCAGATACGCAGTATTTT.

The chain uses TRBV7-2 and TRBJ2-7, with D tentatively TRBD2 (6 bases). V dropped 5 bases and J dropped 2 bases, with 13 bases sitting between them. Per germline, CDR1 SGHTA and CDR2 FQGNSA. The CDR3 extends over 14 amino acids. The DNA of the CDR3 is TGTGCCAGCAGCCCTCCTAGCGCACCCTACGAGCAGTACTTC. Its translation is CASSPPSAPYEQYF.

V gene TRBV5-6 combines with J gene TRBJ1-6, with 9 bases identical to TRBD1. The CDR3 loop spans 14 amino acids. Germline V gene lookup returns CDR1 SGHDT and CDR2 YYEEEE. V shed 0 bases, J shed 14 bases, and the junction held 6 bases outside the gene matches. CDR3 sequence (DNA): TGTGCCAGCAGCTTGGAAGGGACAGGGACCGCCCTCCACTTT. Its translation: CASSLEGTGTALHF.

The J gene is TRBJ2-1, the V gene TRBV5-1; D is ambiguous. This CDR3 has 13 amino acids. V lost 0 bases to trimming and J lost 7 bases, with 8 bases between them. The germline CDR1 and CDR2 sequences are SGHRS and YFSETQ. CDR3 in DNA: TGCGCCAGCAGCTTGGCCGTGGTTAATGAGCAGTTCTTC. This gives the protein CASSLAVVNEQFF.

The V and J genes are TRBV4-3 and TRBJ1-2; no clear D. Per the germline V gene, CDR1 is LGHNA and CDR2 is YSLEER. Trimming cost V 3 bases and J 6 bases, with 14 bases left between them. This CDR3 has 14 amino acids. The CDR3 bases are TGCGCCAGCAGCCAGGCAGGACGGATCGATGGCTACACCTTC. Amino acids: CASSQAGRIDGYTF.

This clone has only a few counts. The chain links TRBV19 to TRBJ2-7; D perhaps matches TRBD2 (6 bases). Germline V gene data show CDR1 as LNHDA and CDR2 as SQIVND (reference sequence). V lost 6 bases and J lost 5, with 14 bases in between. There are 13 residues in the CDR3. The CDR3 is CASRQGGGNEQYF. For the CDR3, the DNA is TGTGCCAGTAGGCAGGGAGGAGGGAACGAGCAGTACTTC.

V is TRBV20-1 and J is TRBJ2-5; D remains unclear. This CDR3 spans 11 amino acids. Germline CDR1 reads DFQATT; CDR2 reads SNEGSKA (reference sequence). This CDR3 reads CSTKYQETQYF. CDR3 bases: TGCAGCACGAAGTACCAAGAGACCCAGTACTTC.

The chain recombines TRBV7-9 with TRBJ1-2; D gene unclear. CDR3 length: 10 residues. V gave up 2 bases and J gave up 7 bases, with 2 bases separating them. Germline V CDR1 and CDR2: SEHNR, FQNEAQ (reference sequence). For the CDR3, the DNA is TGTGCCAGCAGCTTACGTGGCTACACCTTC. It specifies CASSLRGYTF.

CDR3 bases: TGTGCCAGCACCAACAGGGGGGATAGCACAGATACGCAGTATTTT. This gives the protein CASTNRGDSTDTQYF. The chain couples TRBV9 to TRBJ2-3; 8 nucleotides agree with TRBD1. V was clipped by 6 bases and J by 0 bases; unmatched bases: 6. The CDR3 contains 15 residues. Germline CDR1 SGDLS, CDR2 YYNGEE.

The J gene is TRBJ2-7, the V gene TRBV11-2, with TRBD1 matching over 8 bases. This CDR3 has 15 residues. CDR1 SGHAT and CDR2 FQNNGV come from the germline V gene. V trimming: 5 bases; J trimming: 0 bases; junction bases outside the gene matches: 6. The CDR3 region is CASSILRGLSYEQYF. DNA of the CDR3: TGTGCCAGCAGCATCCTCAGGGGGCTCTCCTACGAGCAGTACTTC.

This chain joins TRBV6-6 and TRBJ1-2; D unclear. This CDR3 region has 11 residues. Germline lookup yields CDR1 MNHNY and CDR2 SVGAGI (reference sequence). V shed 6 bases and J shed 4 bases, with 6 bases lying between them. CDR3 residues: CASRGSYGYTF. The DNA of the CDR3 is TGTGCCAGCAGGGGCAGCTATGGCTACACCTTC.

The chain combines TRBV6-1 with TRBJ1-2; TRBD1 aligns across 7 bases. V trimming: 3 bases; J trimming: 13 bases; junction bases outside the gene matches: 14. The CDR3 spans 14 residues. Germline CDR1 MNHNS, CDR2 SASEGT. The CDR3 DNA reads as TGTGCCAGCAGTGAGCGAGGCCAGGGGGGAGGTTCCACCTTC. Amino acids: CASSERGQGGGSTF.

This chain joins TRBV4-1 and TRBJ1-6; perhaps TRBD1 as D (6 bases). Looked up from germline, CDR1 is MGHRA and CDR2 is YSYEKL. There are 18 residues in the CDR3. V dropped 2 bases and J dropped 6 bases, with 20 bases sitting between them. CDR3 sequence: CASSQPLVRAGVNSPLHF. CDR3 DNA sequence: TGCGCCAGCAGCCAACCTCTGGTTCGGGCAGGGGTTAATTCACCCCTCCACTTT.

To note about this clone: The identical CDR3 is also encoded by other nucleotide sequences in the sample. CDR3 sequence: CASSLGTSTDTQYF. The CDR3 bases are TGCGCCAGCAGCTTGGGGACAAGCACAGATACGCAGTATTTT. The J gene is TRBJ2-3, the V gene TRBV5-1; possibly TRBD1 for D (5 bases). The CDR3 runs 14 residues. The germline gives CDR1 SGHRS, CDR2 YFSETQ. Trimming cost V 0 bases and J 0 bases, with 5 bases left between them.

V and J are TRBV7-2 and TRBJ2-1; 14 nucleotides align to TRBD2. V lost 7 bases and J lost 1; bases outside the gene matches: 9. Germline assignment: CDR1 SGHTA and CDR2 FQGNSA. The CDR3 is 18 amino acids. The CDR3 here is CASTPGLAGVGSYNEQFF. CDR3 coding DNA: TGTGCCAGCACCCCGGGACTAGCGGGAGTTGGGTCCTACAATGAGCAGTTCTTC.

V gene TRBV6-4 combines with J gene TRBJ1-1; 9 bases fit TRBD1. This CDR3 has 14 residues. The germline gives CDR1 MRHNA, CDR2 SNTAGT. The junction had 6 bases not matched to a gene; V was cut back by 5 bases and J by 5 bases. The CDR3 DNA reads TGTGCCAGCAGTACCGGGACAGGGAAAACTGAAGCTTTCTTT. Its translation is CASSTGTGKTEAFF.

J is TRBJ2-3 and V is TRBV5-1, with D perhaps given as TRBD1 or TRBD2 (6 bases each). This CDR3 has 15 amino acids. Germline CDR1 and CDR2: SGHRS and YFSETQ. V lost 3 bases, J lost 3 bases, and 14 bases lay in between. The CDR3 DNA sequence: TGCGCCAGCAGCTCCGGGGGCAGGGCGACAGATACGCAGTATTTT. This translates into CASSSGGRATDTQYF.

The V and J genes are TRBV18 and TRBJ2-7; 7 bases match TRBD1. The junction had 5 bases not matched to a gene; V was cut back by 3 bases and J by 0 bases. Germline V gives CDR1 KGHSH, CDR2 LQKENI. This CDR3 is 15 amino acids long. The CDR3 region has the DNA TGTGCCAGCTCACCGGCCGGGACAGCCTCCTACGAGCAGTACTTC. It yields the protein CASSPAGTASYEQYF.

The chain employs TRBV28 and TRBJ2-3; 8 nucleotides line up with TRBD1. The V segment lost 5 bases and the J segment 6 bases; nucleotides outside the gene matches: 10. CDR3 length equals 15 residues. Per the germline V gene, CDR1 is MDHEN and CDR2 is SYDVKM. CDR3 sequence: CASSPHFGDRDTQYF. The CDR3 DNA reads TGTGCCAGCAGTCCTCATTTTGGGGACAGGGATACGCAGTATTTT. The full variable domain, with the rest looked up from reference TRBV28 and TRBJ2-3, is DVKVTQSSRYLVKRTGEKVFLECVQDMDHENMFWYRQDPGLGLRLIYFSYDVKMKEKGDIPEGYSVSREKKERFSLILESASTNQTSMYLCASSPHFGDRDTQYFGPGTRLTVL.

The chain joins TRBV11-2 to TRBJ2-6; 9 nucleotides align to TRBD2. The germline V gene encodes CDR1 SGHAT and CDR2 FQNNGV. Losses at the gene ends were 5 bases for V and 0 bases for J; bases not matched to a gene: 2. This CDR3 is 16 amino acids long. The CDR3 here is CASSASGTSGANVLTF. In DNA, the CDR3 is TGTGCCAGCAGCGCTAGCGGGACCTCTGGGGCCAACGTCCTGACTTTC. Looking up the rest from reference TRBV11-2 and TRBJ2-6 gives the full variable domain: EAGVAQSPRYKIIEKRQSVAFWCNPISGHATLYWYQQILGQGPKLLIQFQNNGVVDDSQLPKDRFSAERLKGVDSTLKIQPAKLEDSAVYLCASSASGTSGANVLTFGAGSRLTVL.

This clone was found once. The CDR3 DNA reads as TGTGCCATCAGTAAGACTAGCGGGAGTCGGGACGGGGAGCTGTTTTTT. Its protein product is CAISKTSGSRDGELFF. The rearrangement joins TRBV10-3 to TRBJ2-2; 12 bases align to TRBD2. Germline V gene sequence: CDR1 ENHRY, CDR2 SYGVKD. After removal of 5 bases from V and 7 bases from J, the junction contained 8 bases not matched to a gene. The CDR3 spans 16 residues.

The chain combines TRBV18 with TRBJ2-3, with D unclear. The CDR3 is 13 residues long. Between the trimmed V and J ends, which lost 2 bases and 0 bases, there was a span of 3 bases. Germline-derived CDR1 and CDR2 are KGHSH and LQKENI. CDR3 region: CASSPSSTDTQYF. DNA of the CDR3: TGTGCCAGCTCACCATCTAGCACAGATACGCAGTATTTT. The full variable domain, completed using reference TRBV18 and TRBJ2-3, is NAGVMQNPRHLVRRRGQEARLRCSPMKGHSHVYWYRQLPEEGLKFMVYLQKENIIDESGMPKERFSAEFPKEGPSILRIQQVVRGDSAAYFCASSPSSTDTQYFGPGTRLTVL.

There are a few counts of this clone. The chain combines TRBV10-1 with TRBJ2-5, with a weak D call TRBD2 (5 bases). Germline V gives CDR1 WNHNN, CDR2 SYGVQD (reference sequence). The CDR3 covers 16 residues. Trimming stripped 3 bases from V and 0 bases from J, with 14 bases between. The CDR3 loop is CASSDPTRGNQETQYF. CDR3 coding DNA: TGCGCCAGCAGTGACCCGACTCGGGGTAACCAAGAGACCCAGTACTTC.

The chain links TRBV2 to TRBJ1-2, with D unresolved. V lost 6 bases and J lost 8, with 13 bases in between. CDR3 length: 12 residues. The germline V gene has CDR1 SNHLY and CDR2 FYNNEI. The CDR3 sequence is CASSSGTGGYTF. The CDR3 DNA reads TGTGCCAGCAGCTCGGGAACGGGAGGCTACACCTTC.

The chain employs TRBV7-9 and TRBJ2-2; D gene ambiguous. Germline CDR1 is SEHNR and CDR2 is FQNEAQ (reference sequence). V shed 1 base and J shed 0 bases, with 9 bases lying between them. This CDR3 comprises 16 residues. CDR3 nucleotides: TGTGCCAGCAGCTTAGTGAGCTGGTCGAACACCGGGGAGCTGTTTTTT. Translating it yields CASSLVSWSNTGELFF.

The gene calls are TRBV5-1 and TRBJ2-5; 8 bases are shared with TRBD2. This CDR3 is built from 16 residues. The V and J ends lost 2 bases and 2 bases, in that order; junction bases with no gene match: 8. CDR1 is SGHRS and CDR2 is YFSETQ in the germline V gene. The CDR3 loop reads CASSLRMGLGQETQYF. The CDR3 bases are TGCGCCAGCAGCTTACGAATGGGACTAGGGCAAGAGACCCAGTACTTC.

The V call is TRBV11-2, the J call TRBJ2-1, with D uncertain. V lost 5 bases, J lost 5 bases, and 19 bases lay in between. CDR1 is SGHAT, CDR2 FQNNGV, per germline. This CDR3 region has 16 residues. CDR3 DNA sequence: TGTGCCAGCAGCCCACCAGACCTTCTGGGCAACAATGAGCAGTTCTTC. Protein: CASSPPDLLGNNEQFF.